A selection of T cell receptor beta chains follows, all from one sample in a study of neurological immune-mediated disorders. TCRdb re-called the 5' RACE reads with MiXCR, one entry per CDR3 protein. The repertoire holds approximately 100,000 distinct CDR3 sequences, with about 3.8% as singletons. The sequenced sample was PBMCs. These TCRs come from a young woman with multiple sclerosis. CDR3s include the opening cysteine and the closing phenylalanine or tryptophan.

v_gene	j_gene	CDR3aa
TRBV4-1	TRBJ1-3	CASSQTSGEAGNTIYF
TRBV7-3	TRBJ1-1	CASSKGSRGAAGEAFF
TRBV4-1	TRBJ1-2	CASSQPTGAGYTF
TRBV3-1	TRBJ1-1	CASSQVTGTGTAGAFF
TRBV2	TRBJ1-2	CASSDWDTDFNYGYTF
TRBV6-5	TRBJ1-1	CASSYSTAMNTEAFF
TRBV20-1	TRBJ2-1	CSARGWDNEQFF
TRBV7-2	TRBJ2-7	CASSLNYEQYF
TRBV6-2/TRBV6-3	TRBJ2-2	CASSFPTTGATNTGELFF
TRBV12-3/TRBV12-4	TRBJ1-5	CASSLSRYSNQPQHF
TRBV7-2	TRBJ2-4	CASSINDRGPSGYF
TRBV7-2	TRBJ2-1	CASSLDPAGAYNEQFF
TRBV29-1	TRBJ2-1	CSVGALSIPVEQFF
TRBV30	TRBJ2-1	CAWRDLSNEQFF
TRBV9	TRBJ2-2	CASSGYGELFF
TRBV28	TRBJ1-6	CASTLGQGGSPLHF
TRBV3-1	TRBJ1-6	CASSQGGVEIYNSPLHF
TRBV29-1	TRBJ1-4	CSVYQATNEKLFF
TRBV20-1	TRBJ2-7	CSARGEGEQYF
TRBV7-2	TRBJ1-2	CASSLGTSSYGYTF
TRBV12-3/TRBV12-4	TRBJ1-3	CASSHRVILAHSF
TRBV3-1	TRBJ2-1	CASSQDRGIGNEQFF
TRBV4-3	TRBJ2-1	CASSQGLASYNEQFF
TRBV2	TRBJ2-1	CASSVQGGGNEQFF
TRBV5-1	TRBJ2-5	CASSLSGSWQGETQYF
TRBV20-1	TRBJ2-7	CSAEDGTYEQYF
TRBV5-1	TRBJ2-7	CASSPRGGVGYEQYF
TRBV6-6	TRBJ2-7	CASSSQFEQYF
TRBV20-1	TRBJ2-3	CSARLAGGRVTQYF
TRBV19	TRBJ2-3	CATQSRGGSIDTQYF
TRBV5-5	TRBJ1-2	CASSLRFYTF
TRBV19	TRBJ1-2	CASSIVQRASGYTF
TRBV7-3	TRBJ1-1	CASSVDLTPEAFF
TRBV7-9	TRBJ2-1	CASSLREGAHNEQFF
TRBV4-2	TRBJ1-1	CASSSQINTEAFF
TRBV3-1	TRBJ1-6	CASSQTRRDSPLHF
TRBV7-9	TRBJ2-3	CASSPSGDRYTDTQYF